This T cell receptor (beta chain) was profiled in a study of CD8+CD57+ T cells in acquired aplastic anemia. On the study more broadly: Sequencing produced an average of about 10 million reads per healthy donor for CD4+ cells. Broader study findings: Comparison of patients with controls identified almost 30 shared CD8+ CDR3 sequences.

Of note for this clonotype: The antigen is unknown.

CDR3 length equals 15 residues. Per germline, CDR1 KGHDR and CDR2 SFDVKD. V dropped 5 bases and J dropped 4 bases, with 17 bases sitting between them. Using genomic DNA as the template, TCR beta VDJ and CDR3 profiling was carried out. TCRdb re-derived calls from the reads in MiXCR, one entry per CDR3 protein. Here the sample spans about 180,000 distinct CDR3 sequences, 45% to 50% being singletons. J is TRBJ2-7 and V is TRBV24-1, with a possible D match to TRBD1 (6 bases). The sequencing sample was made of sorted CD4+, CD8+, or CD8+CD57+ T cells (not recorded which) from PBMCs. This receptor was obtained from a human donor in good health. The CDR3 DNA reads TGTGCCACCAGTGTCTCGACAGGTTCGATTTACGAGCAGTACTTC. Residues: CATSVSTGSIYEQYF.